Listed below are T cell receptor beta chains from one sample, sequenced in a study of blood T cell repertoires in COVID-19. Data came from immunoSEQ multiplex PCR; TCRdb stores just in-frame clones and leaves some out. Among more than 200,000 clones listed, 85% to 90% were seen once. The specimen sequenced was peripheral blood. These receptors all come from a woman in her sixties or seventies with COVID-19, enrolled during active disease. CDR3s include the opening cysteine and the closing phenylalanine or tryptophan. Each record gives: V gene, clone size, J gene, D gene, CDR3 DNA, CDR3 protein. D genes are given only for firm matches. Size tells how often a clone was seen (once, few, many) or the class of an expanded clone, and some rows leave it out.

V gene: TRBV6-2/TRBV6-3; clone size: NA; J gene: TRBJ1-5; D gene: TRBD1; CDR3 DNA: TGTGCCAGCAGTTACCCCCCTCCGACAGGGGGTAATCAGCCCCAGCATTTT; CDR3 protein: CASSYPPPTGGNQPQHF
V gene: TRBV3-1/TRBV3-2; clone size: NA; J gene: TRBJ2-1; D gene: TRBD1; CDR3 DNA: TGTGCCAGCAGCCCCCGAACCCCCACAGGGGGCTCCTACAATGAGCAGTTCTTC; CDR3 protein: CASSPRTPTGGSYNEQFF
V gene: TRBV4-1; clone size: NA; J gene: TRBJ2-5; D gene: TRBD1; CDR3 DNA: TGCGCCAGCAGCGAAAGACAGGGAGAGGCCCAGTACTTC; CDR3 protein: CASSERQGEAQYF
V gene: TRBV15; clone size: once; J gene: TRBJ1-5; D gene: NA; CDR3 DNA: TGTGCCACCAGCACGTTAACTCGGCGGACCCAGCATTTT; CDR3 protein: CATSTLTRRTQHF
V gene: TRBV3-1/TRBV3-2; clone size: NA; J gene: TRBJ2-6; D gene: TRBD2; CDR3 DNA: TGTGCCAGCAGCCAAGCCCCCGGGACTAGCGGGAGGGTGGGATTTGCTGGGGCCAACGTCCTGACTTTC; CDR3 protein: CASSQAPGTSGRVGFAGANVLTF
V gene: TRBV6-5; clone size: NA; J gene: TRBJ1-3; D gene: NA; CDR3 DNA: TGTGCCAGCAGTTTTAACGCATGGAGCTCTGGAAACACCATATATTTT; CDR3 protein: CASSFNAWSSGNTIYF
V gene: TRBV19; clone size: NA; J gene: TRBJ2-5; D gene: TRBD2; CDR3 DNA: TGTGCCAGTAGTATAGGCGGGAGGTACCAAGAGACCCAGTACTTC; CDR3 protein: CASSIGGRYQETQYF
V gene: TRBV9; clone size: NA; J gene: TRBJ1-5; D gene: TRBD1; CDR3 DNA: TGTGCCAGCAGCGCGGGGGCAGGGACAGGGTTTTGGGAGCCCCAGCATTTT; CDR3 protein: CASSAGAGTGFWEPQHF
V gene: TRBV28; clone size: NA; J gene: TRBJ2-3; D gene: TRBD2; CDR3 DNA: TGTGCCAGCAGTTCCCCGGCCAGCGGGGACACAGATACGCAGTATTTT; CDR3 protein: CASSSPASGDTDTQYF
V gene: TRBV5-1; clone size: once; J gene: TRBJ2-2; D gene: NA; CDR3 DNA: TGCGCCAGCAGCTTGGTCAGAGGAGGGTCTACCGGGGAGCTGTTTTTT; CDR3 protein: CASSLVRGGSTGELFF